This T cell receptor beta chain was profiled in a study of tumor-infiltrating lymphocytes in oesophageal squamous cell carcinoma. From the PCR reads, TCRdb called clonotypes with MiXCR, one entry per CDR3 protein. Counted here are about 11,000 distinct CDR3 sequences, under 60% occurring once; the ten biggest clones make up under 20%. Sequencing used esophageal tumor tissue. The receptor was isolated from a female donor with esophageal squamous cell carcinoma.

CDR3 sequence reads: CASSLYASGNYNEQFF. CDR3 coding DNA: TGTGCCAGCAGTTTATACGCTAGCGGGAACTACAATGAGCAGTTCTTC. The chain is built from TRBV28 and TRBJ2-1; 9 positions match TRBD2. The CDR3 is made up of 16 amino acids. V trimming: 1 base; J trimming: 3 bases; junction bases outside the gene matches: 4. The germline gives CDR1 MDHEN, CDR2 SYDVKM.